This entry concerns a single T cell receptor (beta chain). The data were obtained in a study of blood T cell repertoires in COVID-19. Whole-study context: The United States, Italy and Spain supplied acute and convalescent COVID-19 samples.

Germline V lookup: CDR1 LGHNA, CDR2 YSLEER. There are 16 residues in the CDR3. V was cut by 0 bases and J by 1 base, with 9 bases left in between. In the source study's methods: Amplification of reference gene primers provided the estimated nucleated cell counts. The data were produced by immunoSEQ multiplex PCR, yet TCRdb's version contains in-frame clones alone and is incomplete. That table is the source of V, J and clone size, and D and trimming were worked out from the DNA. The sample records tens of thousands of clones, 65% to 90% being singletons. This clonotype originated in a woman between 45 and 65 years old with acute or convalescent COVID-19. The chain employs TRBV4-3 and TRBJ1-4; D is perhaps TRBD1 (6 bases). The sample taken for sequencing was peripheral blood. The CDR3 DNA reads as TGCGCCAGCAGCCAAGATAGGGGGGGAACTAATGAAAAACTGTTTTTT. Its protein is CASSQDRGGTNEKLFF.